Below are 10 T cell receptor beta chains sequenced from a single sample in a study of OX40 agonist ivuxolimab in advanced cancers. Assay: immunoSEQ multiplex PCR; the TCRdb copy retains only in-frame clones and omits some. Found here are fewer than 20,000 clones, around 82% of them singletons; the top ten hold 44%. This specimen was CD4+ or CD8+ T cells sorted from blood, taken in a trial of the OX40 agonist ivuxolimab. These receptors all come from an adult with an advanced solid tumor such as melanoma, head and neck, liver or kidney cancer.

The J gene is TRBJ2-7, the V gene TRBV27; TRBD2 matches 9 bases. CDR1 MNHEY and CDR2 SMNVEV come from the germline V gene (reference sequence). There are 14 residues in the CDR3. After removal of 1 base from V and 5 bases from J, the junction contained 3 bases not matched to a gene. The CDR3 DNA follows: TGTGCCAGCAGTTTATGGCGGGGGGGGAACGAGCAGTACTTC. Translation gives CASSLWRGGNEQYF.

The CDR3 coding sequence is TGTGCCAGCAGCTTAACCTTCAAGAGCTCCTACAATGAGCAGTTCTTC. Translation: CASSLTFKSSYNEQFF. This rearrangement joins TRBV7-3 to TRBJ2-1; no reliable D call. Germline V CDR1 and CDR2: SGHTA, FQGTGA. The ends were cut back, 0 bases at V and 0 bases at J, with 9 bases in the middle. This CDR3 region has 16 residues.

The J gene is TRBJ1-1, the V gene TRBV19; D call uncertain. CDR3 length: 15 residues. The germline V and J ends were trimmed by 5 bases and 0 bases, with 13 bases remaining between them. Germline V gene sequence: CDR1 LNHDA, CDR2 SQIVND (reference sequence). The CDR3: CASSPGGLMNTEAFF. The CDR3 DNA is TGTGCCAGTAGTCCTGGCGGGTTGATGAACACTGAAGCTTTCTTT.

V gene TRBV7-2 combines with J gene TRBJ1-1; D gene unclear. The germline V gene has CDR1 SGHTA and CDR2 FQGNSA. V lost 1 base to trimming and J lost 12 bases, with 12 bases between them. CDR3 size: 12 residues. This CDR3 reads CASSLGGLYSFF. CDR3 bases: TGTGCCAGCAGCTTAGGCGGCCTGTACTCTTTCTTT. Full variable domain (rest looked up from reference TRBV7-2 and TRBJ1-1): GAGVSQSPSNKVTEKGKDVELRCDPISGHTALYWYRQSLGQGLEFLIYFQGNSAPDKSGLPSDRFSAERTGGSVSTLTIQRTQQEDSAVYLCASSLGGLYSFFGQGTRLTVV.

This clone is deemed medium-sized. The V and J genes are TRBV5-1 and TRBJ1-4; TRBD1 is a possible D gene (6 bases). The CDR3 contains 17 residues. Germline V gene lookup returns CDR1 SGHRS and CDR2 YFSETQ. V dropped 4 bases and J dropped 8 bases, with 24 bases sitting between them. CDR3 residues: CASSPGTGAKLQEKLFF. CDR3 bases: TGCGCCAGCAGCCCGGGTACGGGGGCGAAGTTACAAGAAAAACTGTTTTTT. Combining the CDR3 with reference TRBV5-1 and TRBJ1-4 gives the whole variable domain KAGVTQTPRYLIKTRGQQVTLSCSPISGHRSVSWYQQTPGQGLQFLFEYFSETQRNKGNFPGRFSGRQFSNSRSEMNVSTLELGDSALYLCASSPGTGAKLQEKLFFGSGTQLSVL.

V usage is TRBV10-1 and J usage is TRBJ2-2, with D uncertain. The CDR3 is 13 residues long. Per the germline V gene, CDR1 is WNHNN and CDR2 is SYGVQD (reference sequence). Trimming left V 6 bases short and J 1 base short, with 6 bases between. The CDR3 loop is CASSPWNTGELFF. DNA of the CDR3: TGCGCCAGCAGCCCCTGGAACACCGGGGAGCTGTTTTTT.

The gene calls are TRBV28 and TRBJ2-7; D may be TRBD1 (6 bases). Germline V gene sequence: CDR1 MDHEN, CDR2 SYDVKM. The CDR3 runs to 14 residues. Trimming cost V 8 bases and J 2 bases, with 16 bases left between them. The CDR3 loop is CASYGGLRPYEQYF. As DNA, the CDR3 is TGTGCCAGCTATGGGGGCCTCCGTCCCTACGAGCAGTACTTC.

CDR3 in DNA: TGTGCCAGCAGCTTAGTTCAGGGTAGTACTGGCTACACCTTC. Translating it yields CASSLVQGSTGYTF. V gene TRBV11-2 combines with J gene TRBJ1-2; D is perhaps TRBD1 (5 bases). The CDR3 consists of 14 residues. With 1 base removed from V and 7 bases from J, the gap between germline ends came to 13 bases. The V gene's germline CDR1 is SGHAT and CDR2 FQNNGV.

V and J are TRBV5-6 and TRBJ2-1, with D perhaps matching TRBD2 (5 bases). Deletions cut 0 bases from V and 8 bases from J, with 9 bases between. Germline V gives CDR1 SGHDT, CDR2 YYEEEE. There are 13 residues in the CDR3. DNA for the CDR3: TGTGCCAGCAGCTTGGTTTTGCGGGATGAGCAGTTCTTC. It is translated as CASSLVLRDEQFF.

The rearrangement joins TRBV6-5 to TRBJ2-7; D unresolved. The ends were cut back, 5 bases at V and 4 bases at J, with 12 bases in the middle. The germline gives CDR1 MNHEY, CDR2 SVGAGI. CDR3 length: 13 amino acids. DNA for the CDR3: TGTGCCAGCAGTCCCGCGGACGGTTACGAGCAGTACTTC. Amino acid sequence: CASSPADGYEQYF.